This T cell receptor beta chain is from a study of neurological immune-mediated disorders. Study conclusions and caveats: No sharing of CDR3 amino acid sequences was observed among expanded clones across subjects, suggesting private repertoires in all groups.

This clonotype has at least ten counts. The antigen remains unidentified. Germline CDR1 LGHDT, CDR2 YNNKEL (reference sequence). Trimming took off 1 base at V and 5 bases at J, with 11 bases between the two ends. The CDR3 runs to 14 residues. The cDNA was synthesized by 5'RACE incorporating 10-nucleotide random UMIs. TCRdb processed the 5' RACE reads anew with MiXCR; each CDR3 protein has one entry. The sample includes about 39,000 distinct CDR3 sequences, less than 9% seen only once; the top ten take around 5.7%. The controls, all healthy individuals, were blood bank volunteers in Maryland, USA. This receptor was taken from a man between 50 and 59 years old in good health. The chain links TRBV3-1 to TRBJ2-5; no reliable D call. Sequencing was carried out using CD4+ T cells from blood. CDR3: CASSQVELKETQYF. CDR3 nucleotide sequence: TGTGCCAGCAGCCAAGTCGAACTAAAGGAGACCCAGTACTTC.